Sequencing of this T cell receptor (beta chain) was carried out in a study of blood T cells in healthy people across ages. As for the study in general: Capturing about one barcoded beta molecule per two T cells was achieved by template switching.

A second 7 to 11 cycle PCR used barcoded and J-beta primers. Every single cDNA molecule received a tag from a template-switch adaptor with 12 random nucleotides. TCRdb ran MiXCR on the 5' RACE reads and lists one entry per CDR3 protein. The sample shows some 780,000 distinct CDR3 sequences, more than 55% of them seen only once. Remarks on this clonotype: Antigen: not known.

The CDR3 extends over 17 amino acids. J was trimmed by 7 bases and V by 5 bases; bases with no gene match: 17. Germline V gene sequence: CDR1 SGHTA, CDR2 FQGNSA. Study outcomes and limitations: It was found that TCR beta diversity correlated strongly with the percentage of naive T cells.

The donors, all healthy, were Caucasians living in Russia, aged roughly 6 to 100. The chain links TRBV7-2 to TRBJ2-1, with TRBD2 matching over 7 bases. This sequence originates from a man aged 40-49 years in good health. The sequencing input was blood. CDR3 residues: CASSLGLSGTSANEQFF. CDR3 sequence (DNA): TGTGCCAGCAGCCTGGGACTATCCGGGACTTCTGCTAATGAGCAGTTCTTC.